These 20 T cell receptor beta chains were sequenced from one sample in a study of blood T cell repertoires in COVID-19. Assay: immunoSEQ multiplex PCR; the TCRdb copy retains only in-frame clones and omits some. In the table there are about 250,000 clones, around nine tenths of which are singletons. Sequencing input: peripheral blood. The receptors were sampled from a man aged 30-40 years with acute or convalescent COVID-19.

The V gene is TRBV28, the J gene TRBJ2-3, with TRBD2 as a possible D gene (5 bases). CDR1 is MDHEN and CDR2 is SYDVKM in the germline V gene. V gave up 4 bases and J gave up 2 bases, with 13 bases separating them. The CDR3 contains 15 residues. The CDR3 reads CASSSDGGYTDTQYF. The CDR3 coding sequence is TGTGCCAGCAGTTCGGACGGAGGTTACACAGATACGCAGTATTTT.

The chain is built from TRBV2 and TRBJ1-5, with a weak D call TRBD1 (5 bases). Germline V gene data show CDR1 as SNHLY and CDR2 as FYNNEI. Trimming took off 6 bases at V and 9 bases at J, with 15 bases between the two ends. CDR3 length: 13 residues. The CDR3, as DNA: TGTGCCAGCAGGCGGGACGGAGTAGGGCCCCAGCATTTT. The encoded protein is CASRRDGVGPQHF.

The J gene is TRBJ1-1, the V gene TRBV5-1, with 9 bases lining up with TRBD1. V trimming: 4 bases; J trimming: 4 bases; junction bases outside the gene matches: 11. CDR1 and CDR2 from the germline V gene are SGHRS and YFSETQ. This CDR3 comprises 16 residues. The CDR3 bases are TGCGCCAGCAGCCCGGGGGGAACAGGGGGCGGCACTGAAGCTTTCTTT. Residues: CASSPGGTGGGTEAFF.

This chain's CDR3 is CASSLAFRVLDEQFF. CDR3 DNA: TGCGCCAGCAGCTTGGCCTTCAGGGTCCTCGATGAGCAGTTCTTC. V usage is TRBV5-1 and J usage is TRBJ2-1; D might be TRBD1 (5 bases). CDR1 is SGHRS and CDR2 is YFSETQ in the germline V gene. This CDR3 has 15 residues. The V end was cut by 0 bases, the J end by 8 bases, with 15 bases between.

This chain links TRBV28 with TRBJ2-4, with TRBD2 matching 7 bases. CDR3 length equals 16 residues. V gave up 4 bases and J gave up 8 bases; unmatched junction bases: 14. The V gene's germline CDR1 is MDHEN and CDR2 SYDVKM. CDR3 coding DNA: TGTGCCAGCAGTTCCCTGGGCGGCCGGGGGGAATACATTCAGTACTTC. Translated: CASSSLGGRGEYIQYF.

The V gene is TRBV5-1, the J gene TRBJ2-7, with D perhaps TRBD2 (5 bases). CDR3 length: 17 residues. Trimming removed 3 bases from V and 5 bases from J, with 24 bases in between. Germline V gene data show CDR1 as SGHRS and CDR2 as YFSETQ. CDR3 protein: CASSSPLVGRIFDEQYF. Written as DNA, the CDR3 is TGCGCCAGCAGCTCGCCCCTGGTGGGGAGAATTTTTGACGAGCAGTACTTC.

The chain's CDR3 is CASTNDRGGTF. CDR3 coding DNA: TGTGCCAGCACCAACGACAGGGGCGGGACCTTC. The chain employs TRBV12-3 or TRBV12-4 and TRBJ1-2, with 8 bases that match TRBD1. The CDR3 totals 11 residues. Unmatched junction bases numbered 9, after V lost 7 bases and J lost 14 bases.

J is TRBJ2-4 and V is TRBV3-1 (or the pseudogene TRBV3-2), with 10 nucleotides matching TRBD1. This CDR3 is 17 amino acids long. Germline V gene sequence: CDR1 LGHDT, CDR2 YNNKEL (reference sequence). V shed 6 bases and J 8 bases; nucleotides not matched to a gene: 16. CDR3: CASSLWTGGTVGDIQYF. CDR3 nucleotide sequence: TGTGCCAGCAGTCTTTGGACAGGGGGGACGGTCGGCGACATTCAGTACTTC.

The gene calls are TRBV18 and TRBJ1-2; D not resolved. The CDR3 covers 15 residues. Germline CDR1 and CDR2: KGHSH and LQKENI. Trimming cost V 2 bases and J 1 base, with 11 bases left between them. The CDR3 here is CASSPSGTLNYGYTF. The CDR3 DNA follows: TGTGCCAGCTCACCATCAGGCACCCTTAACTATGGCTACACCTTC. Complete variable domain (other parts from reference TRBV18 and TRBJ1-2): NAGVMQNPRHLVRRRGQEARLRCSPMKGHSHVYWYRQLPEEGLKFMVYLQKENIIDESGMPKERFSAEFPKEGPSILRIQQVVRGDSAAYFCASSPSGTLNYGYTFGSGTRLTVV.

The chain links TRBV7-8 to TRBJ2-7; TRBD2 agrees at 9 bases. The V segment lost 5 bases and the J segment 7 bases; nucleotides outside the gene matches: 15. The length of the CDR3 is 16 residues. The germline V gene has CDR1 SGHVS and CDR2 FQNEAQ. CDR3 bases: TGTGCCAGCAGCCCCCGGGGGAGAGCTAGCGGGGATGAGCAGTACTTC. It encodes CASSPRGRASGDEQYF.

The chain carries TRBV11-3 and TRBJ2-3; D is perhaps TRBD2 (6 bases). This CDR3 is built from 15 residues. In germline, CDR1 is SGHNT, CDR2 YENEEA. With 5 bases removed from V and 6 bases from J, the gap between germline ends came to 18 bases. As DNA, the CDR3 is TGTGCCAGCAGCCCGGGACTGCCTACCGGTGATACGCAGTATTTT. Its translation: CASSPGLPTGDTQYF.

This chain uses TRBV27 with TRBJ1-2; D is perhaps TRBD1 (5 bases). V dropped 4 bases and J dropped 5 bases, with 11 bases sitting between them. The CDR3 has 13 amino acids. Looked up from germline, CDR1 is MNHEY and CDR2 is SMNVEV (reference sequence). In DNA form, the CDR3 reads TGTGCCAGCAGTTATGCCTCAGGGTATGGCTACACCTTC. This gives the protein CASSYASGYGYTF.

V is TRBV5-4 and J is TRBJ1-2; TRBD1 aligns across 8 bases. The length of the CDR3 is 13 residues. Germline trimming cut 4 bases from V and 4 bases from J; bases unmatched to any gene: 3. Germline CDR1 SGHNT, CDR2 YYREEE (reference sequence). The CDR3: CASSQGAGYGYTF. The CDR3 DNA reads as TGTGCCAGCAGCCAGGGGGCTGGCTATGGCTACACCTTC.

The chain combines TRBV10-3 with TRBJ1-2, with D hard to call. The length of the CDR3 is 10 residues. The ends were cut back, 7 bases at V and 8 bases at J, with 8 bases in the middle. Per germline, CDR1 ENHRY and CDR2 SYGVKD. The CDR3 DNA follows: TGTGCCATCAAGAGTGAGGGCTACACCTTC. Translating gives CAIKSEGYTF.

The chain carries TRBV5-1 and TRBJ2-1; 13 bases fit TRBD2. The length of the CDR3 is 19 residues. Trimming cost V 1 base and J 4 bases; bases outside gene matches: 11. CDR1 is SGHRS and CDR2 is YFSETQ in the germline V gene. The CDR3 here is CASSLTSGRALSRYNEQFF. As DNA, the CDR3 is TGCGCCAGCAGCTTGACTAGCGGGAGGGCCCTAAGTAGATACAATGAGCAGTTCTTC.

This chain uses TRBV18 with TRBJ1-4, with 7 nucleotides matching TRBD1. Germline CDR1 is KGHSH and CDR2 is LQKENI. Germline trimming cut 6 bases from V and 7 bases from J; bases unmatched to any gene: 8. The CDR3 is made up of 14 amino acids. CDR3 amino acids: CASSSTGIGEKLFF. The CDR3 DNA sequence: TGTGCCAGCTCGTCGACAGGGATCGGTGAAAAACTGTTTTTT. Full variable domain (missing parts from reference TRBV18 and TRBJ1-4): NAGVMQNPRHLVRRRGQEARLRCSPMKGHSHVYWYRQLPEEGLKFMVYLQKENIIDESGMPKERFSAEFPKEGPSILRIQQVVRGDSAAYFCASSSTGIGEKLFFGSGTQLSVL.

The gene calls are TRBV2 and TRBJ2-5, with a weak D call TRBD2 (6 bases). The V end lost 2 bases, the J end lost 5 bases, and 12 bases lay between the germline ends. Germline assignment: CDR1 SNHLY and CDR2 FYNNEI. The CDR3 sequence is 14 residues long. The CDR3 loop reads CASSEFWGEETQYF. CDR3 nucleotides: TGTGCCAGCAGTGAATTTTGGGGGGAGGAGACCCAGTACTTC.

Concerning this clone: Other nucleotide sequences in the sample specify the same CDR3. The chain joins TRBV6-5 to TRBJ2-7, with 8 bases matching TRBD1. Trimming cost V 0 bases and J 2 bases; bases outside gene matches: 3. The germline V gene encodes CDR1 MNHEY and CDR2 SVGAGI. This CDR3 contains 15 residues. CDR3 residues: CASSYSGTGTYEQYF. The DNA of the CDR3 is TGTGCCAGCAGTTACTCGGGGACAGGTACCTACGAGCAGTACTTC.

The chain has TRBV28 and TRBJ1-5, with TRBD1 identical over 9 bases. CDR1 and CDR2 from the germline V gene are MDHEN and SYDVKM. V lost 8 bases to trimming and J lost 6 bases; unmatched junction nucleotides: 11. The CDR3 spans 15 residues. The CDR3 DNA reads as TGTGCCAGCTCACCCACAGGGGGCGGAGGTCAGCCCCAGCATTTT. Translation: CASSPTGGGGQPQHF. Filled out from reference TRBV28 and TRBJ1-5, the complete variable domain reads DVKVTQSSRYLVKRTGEKVFLECVQDMDHENMFWYRQDPGLGLRLIYFSYDVKMKEKGDIPEGYSVSREKKERFSLILESASTNQTSMYLCASSPTGGGGQPQHFGDGTRLSIL.

The chain joins TRBV5-1 to TRBJ2-2, with D uncertain. V was pared by 0 bases and J by 1 base, with 4 bases between. CDR1 and CDR2 from the germline V gene are SGHRS and YFSETQ. This CDR3 has 14 residues. CDR3 amino acids: CASSLGGNTGELFF. CDR3 coding DNA: TGCGCCAGCAGCTTGGGCGGGAACACCGGGGAGCTGTTTTTT.